This T cell receptor beta chain was sequenced in a study of Ad26.COV2.S vaccination and SARS-CoV-2 variants. Assay: immunoSEQ multiplex PCR; the TCRdb copy retains only in-frame clones and omits some. The repertoire includes about 410,000 clones, about 85% of them detected once, and 3.5% sits in the top ten. Germline V gives CDR1 LNHDA, CDR2 SQIVND (reference sequence). V shed 2 bases and J 5 bases; nucleotides not matched to a gene: 7. The CDR3 runs to 16 residues. This sample's treatment: around 19 received Ad26.COV2.S at low or high dose, single or two shots; about 5 received placebo; per-sample allocation not given. Sample collection was performed on day 63 after the first vaccine or placebo injection. It was Wuhan-strain SARS-CoV-2 spike that the Ad26 vaccine vector expressed. Study observations and caveats: Vaccinees displayed broader spike-specific TCR repertoires than placebo recipients.

This clone was seen just once. Its specificity is not known. The specimen was peripheral blood, collected in a trial of Ad26.COV2.S vaccine versus placebo. The source of this sequence is a person aged 18-65 years who received the Ad26.COV2.S COVID-19 vaccine or a placebo. The chain recombines TRBV19 with TRBJ2-3; 10 nucleotides align to TRBD1. The CDR3 region has the DNA TGTGCCAGTAGTATAAGACAGGGGGCGGGCATAGATACGCAGTATTTT. Translated: CASSIRQGAGIDTQYF.